The sequence of this TCR beta chain was determined in a study of control samples from healthy donors and cancer patients. The data were produced by immunoSEQ multiplex PCR, yet TCRdb's version contains in-frame clones alone and is incomplete. Here the sample spans around 230,000 clones, 85% to 95% being singletons. The CDR3 contains 12 residues. CDR1 and CDR2 (germline): MDHEN, SYDVKM. V was clipped by 5 bases and J by 8 bases, with 12 bases between them. The sequence was collected from a man aged 50-60 years in good health. This chain links TRBV28 with TRBJ1-2, with TRBD1 as a possible D gene (5 bases). Sequenced material: blood. The CDR3 coding sequence is TGTGCCAGCAGTAGATCAGGGTCGGGCTACACCTTC. Amino acid sequence: CASSRSGSGYTF.